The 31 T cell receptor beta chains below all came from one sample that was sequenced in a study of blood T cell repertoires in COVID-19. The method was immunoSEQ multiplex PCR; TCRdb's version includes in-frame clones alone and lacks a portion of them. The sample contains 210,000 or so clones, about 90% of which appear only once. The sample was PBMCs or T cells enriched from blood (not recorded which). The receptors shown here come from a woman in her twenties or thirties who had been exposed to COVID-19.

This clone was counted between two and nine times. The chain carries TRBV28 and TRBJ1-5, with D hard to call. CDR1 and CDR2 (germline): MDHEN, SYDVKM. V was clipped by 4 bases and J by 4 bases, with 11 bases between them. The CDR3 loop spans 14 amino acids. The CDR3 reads CASSSVAANQPQHF. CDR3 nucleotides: TGTGCCAGCAGTTCGGTAGCAGCTAATCAGCCCCAGCATTTT.

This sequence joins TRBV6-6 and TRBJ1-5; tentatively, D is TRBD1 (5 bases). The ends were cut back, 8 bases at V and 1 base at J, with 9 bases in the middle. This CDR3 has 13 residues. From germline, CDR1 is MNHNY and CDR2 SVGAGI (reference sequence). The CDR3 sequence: CASGQNSNQPQHF. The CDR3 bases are TGTGCCAGCGGACAAAACAGCAATCAGCCCCAGCATTTT.

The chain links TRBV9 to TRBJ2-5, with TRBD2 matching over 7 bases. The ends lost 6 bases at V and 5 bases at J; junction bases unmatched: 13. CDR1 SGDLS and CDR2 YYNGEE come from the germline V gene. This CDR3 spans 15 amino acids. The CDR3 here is CASTTDSGSGETQYF. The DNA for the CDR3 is TGTGCCAGCACCACAGATAGCGGGTCAGGGGAGACCCAGTACTTC.

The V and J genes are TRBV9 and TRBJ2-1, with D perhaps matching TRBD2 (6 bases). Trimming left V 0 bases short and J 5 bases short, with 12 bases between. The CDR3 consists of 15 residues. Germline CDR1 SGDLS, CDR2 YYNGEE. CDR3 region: CASSVDETRNNEQFF. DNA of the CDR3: TGTGCCAGCAGCGTAGACGAGACTAGGAACAATGAGCAGTTCTTC.

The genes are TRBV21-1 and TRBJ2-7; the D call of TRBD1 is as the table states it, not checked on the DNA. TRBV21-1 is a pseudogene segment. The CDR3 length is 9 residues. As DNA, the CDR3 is TGTGCCAGCCAAAATTTTCAGTACTTC. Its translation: CASQNFQYF.

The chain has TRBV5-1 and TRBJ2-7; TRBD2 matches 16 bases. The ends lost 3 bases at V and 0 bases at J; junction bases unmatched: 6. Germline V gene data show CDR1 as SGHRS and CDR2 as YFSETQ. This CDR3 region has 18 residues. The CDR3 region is CASSSGLAGGQGSYEQYF. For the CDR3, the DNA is TGCGCCAGCAGCTCGGGACTAGCGGGAGGGCAGGGCTCCTACGAGCAGTACTTC.

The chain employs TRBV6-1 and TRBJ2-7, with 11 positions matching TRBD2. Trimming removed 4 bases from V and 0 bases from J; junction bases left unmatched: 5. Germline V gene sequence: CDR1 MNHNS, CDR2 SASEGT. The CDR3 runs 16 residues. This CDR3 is CASSALAGGPSYEQYF. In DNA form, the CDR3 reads TGTGCCAGCAGTGCTCTAGCGGGAGGTCCCTCCTACGAGCAGTACTTC.

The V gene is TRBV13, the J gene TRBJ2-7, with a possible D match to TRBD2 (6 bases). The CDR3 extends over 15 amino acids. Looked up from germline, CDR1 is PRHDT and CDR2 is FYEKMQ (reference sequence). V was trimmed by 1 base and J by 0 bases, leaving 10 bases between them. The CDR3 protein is CASSLAGGTSYEQYF. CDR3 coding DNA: TGTGCCAGCAGCTTAGCGGGCGGGACCTCCTACGAGCAGTACTTC.

CDR3 region: CAISAHDREQETQYF. The CDR3 DNA reads TGTGCCATCAGTGCCCACGACAGGGAGCAAGAGACCCAGTACTTC. The chain recombines TRBV10-3 with TRBJ2-5, with 7 bases lining up with TRBD1. Germline CDR1 and CDR2: ENHRY and SYGVKD. The ends lost 4 bases at V and 2 bases at J; junction bases unmatched: 7. This CDR3 spans 15 amino acids.

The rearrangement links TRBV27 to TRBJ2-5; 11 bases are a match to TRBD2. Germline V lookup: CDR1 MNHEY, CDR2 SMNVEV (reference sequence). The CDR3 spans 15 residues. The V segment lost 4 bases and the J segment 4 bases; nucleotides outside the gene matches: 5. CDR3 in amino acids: CASSSRLAGLETQYF. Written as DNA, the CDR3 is TGTGCCAGCAGTTCCCGACTAGCGGGACTAGAGACCCAGTACTTC.

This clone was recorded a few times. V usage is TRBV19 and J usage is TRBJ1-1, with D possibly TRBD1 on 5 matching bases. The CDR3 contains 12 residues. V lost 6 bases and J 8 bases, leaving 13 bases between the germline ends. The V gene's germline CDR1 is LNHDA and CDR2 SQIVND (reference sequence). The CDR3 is CASRTPDREAFF. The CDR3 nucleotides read TGTGCCAGTAGGACACCAGACAGAGAAGCTTTCTTT.

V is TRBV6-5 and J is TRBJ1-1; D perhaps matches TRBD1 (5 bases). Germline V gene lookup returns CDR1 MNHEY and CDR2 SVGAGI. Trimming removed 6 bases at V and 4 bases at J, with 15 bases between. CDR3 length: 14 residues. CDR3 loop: CASRASGPSTEAFF. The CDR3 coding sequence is TGTGCCAGCAGGGCTTCAGGGCCGAGCACTGAAGCTTTCTTT.

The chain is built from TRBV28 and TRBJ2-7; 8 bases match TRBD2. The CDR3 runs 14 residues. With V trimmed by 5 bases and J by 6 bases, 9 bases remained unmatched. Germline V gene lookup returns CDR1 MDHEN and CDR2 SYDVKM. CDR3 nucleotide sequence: TGTGCCAGCAGTCTTCCGGGACTAGTCTCCGAGCAGTACTTC. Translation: CASSLPGLVSEQYF.

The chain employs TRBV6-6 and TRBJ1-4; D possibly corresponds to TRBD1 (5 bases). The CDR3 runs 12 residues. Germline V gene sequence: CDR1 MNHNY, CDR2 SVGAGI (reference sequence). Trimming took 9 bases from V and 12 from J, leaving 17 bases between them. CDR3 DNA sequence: TGTGCCAGTCAGGGTTGGGGTGCCGAACTGTTTTTT. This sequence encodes CASQGWGAELFF.

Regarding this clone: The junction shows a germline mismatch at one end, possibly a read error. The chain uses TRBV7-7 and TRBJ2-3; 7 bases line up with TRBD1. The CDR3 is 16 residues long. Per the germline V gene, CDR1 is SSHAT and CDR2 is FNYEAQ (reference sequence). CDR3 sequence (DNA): TGTGCTAGCAGCTTAGCCGGGACAGTTAGCACAGATACGCAGTATTTT. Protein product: CASSLAGTVSTDTQYF. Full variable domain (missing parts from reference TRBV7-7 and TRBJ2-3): GAGVSQSPRYKVTKRGQDVTLRCDPISSHATLYWYQQALGQGPEFLTYFNYEAQPDKSGLPSDRFSAERPEGSISTLTIQRTEQRDSAMYRCASSLAGTVSTDTQYFGPGTRLTVL.

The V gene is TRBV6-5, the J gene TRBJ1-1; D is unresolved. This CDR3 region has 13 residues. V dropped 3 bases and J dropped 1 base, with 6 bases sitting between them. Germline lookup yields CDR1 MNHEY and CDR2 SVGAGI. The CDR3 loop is CASSYPGNTEAFF. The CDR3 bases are TGTGCCAGCAGTTATCCCGGGAACACTGAAGCTTTCTTT.

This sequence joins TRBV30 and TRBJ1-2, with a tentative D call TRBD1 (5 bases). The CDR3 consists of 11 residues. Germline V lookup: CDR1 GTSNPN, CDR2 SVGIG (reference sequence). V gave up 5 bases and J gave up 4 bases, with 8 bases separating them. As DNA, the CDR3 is TGTGCCTGGGGGACGGGCTATGGCTACACCTTC. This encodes CAWGTGYGYTF. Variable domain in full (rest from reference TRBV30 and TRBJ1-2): SQTIHQWPATLVQPVGSPLSLECTVEGTSNPNLYWYRQAAGRGLQLLFYSVGIGQISSEVPQNLSASRPQDRQFILSSKKLLLSDSGFYLCAWGTGYGYTFGSGTRLTVV.

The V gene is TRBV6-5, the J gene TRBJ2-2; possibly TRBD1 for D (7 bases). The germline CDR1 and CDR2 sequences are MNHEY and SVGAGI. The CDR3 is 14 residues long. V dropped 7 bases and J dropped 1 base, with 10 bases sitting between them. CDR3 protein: CASTGDRNTGELFF. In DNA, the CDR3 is TGTGCCAGCACGGGGGACAGGAACACCGGGGAGCTGTTTTTT.

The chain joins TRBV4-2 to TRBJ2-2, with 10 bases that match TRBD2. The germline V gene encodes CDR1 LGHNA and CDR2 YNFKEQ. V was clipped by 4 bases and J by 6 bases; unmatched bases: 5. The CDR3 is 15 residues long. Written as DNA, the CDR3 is TGTGCCAGCAGCCTTAGCGGGGGGAGGCCCGGGGAGCTGTTTTTT. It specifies CASSLSGGRPGELFF.

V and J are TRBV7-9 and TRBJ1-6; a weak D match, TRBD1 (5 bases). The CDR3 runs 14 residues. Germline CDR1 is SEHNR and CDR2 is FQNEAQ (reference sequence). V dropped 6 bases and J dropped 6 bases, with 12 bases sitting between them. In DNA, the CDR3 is TGTGCCAGCAGACATGACAGCGCTAATTCACCCCTCCACTTT. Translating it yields CASRHDSANSPLHF.

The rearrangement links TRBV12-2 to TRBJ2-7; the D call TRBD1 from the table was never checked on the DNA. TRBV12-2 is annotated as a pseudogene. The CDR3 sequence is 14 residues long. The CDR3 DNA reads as TGTGCAAGTCGCTTACCCGGACAGGGCGACGAGCAGTACTTC. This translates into CASRLPGQGDEQYF.

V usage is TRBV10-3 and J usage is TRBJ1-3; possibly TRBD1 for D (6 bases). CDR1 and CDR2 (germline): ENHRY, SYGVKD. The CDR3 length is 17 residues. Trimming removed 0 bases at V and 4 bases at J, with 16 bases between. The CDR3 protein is CAISESNRGTAGNTIYF. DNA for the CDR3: TGTGCCATCAGTGAGTCGAATAGGGGGACGGCGGGAAACACCATATATTTT.

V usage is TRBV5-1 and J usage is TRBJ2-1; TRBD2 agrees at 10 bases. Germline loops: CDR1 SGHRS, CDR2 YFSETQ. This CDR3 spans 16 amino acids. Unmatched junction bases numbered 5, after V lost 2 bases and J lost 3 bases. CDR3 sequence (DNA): TGCGCCAGCAGCTTCTACCTAGCGGGAGACTACAATGAGCAGTTCTTC. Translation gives CASSFYLAGDYNEQFF.

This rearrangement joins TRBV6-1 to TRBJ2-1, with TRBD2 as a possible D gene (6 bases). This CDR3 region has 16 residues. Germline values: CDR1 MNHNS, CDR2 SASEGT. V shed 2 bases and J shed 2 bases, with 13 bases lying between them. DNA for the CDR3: TGTGCCAGCAGTGAATGGGCGGGGTCGGCCTACAATGAGCAGTTCTTC. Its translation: CASSEWAGSAYNEQFF.

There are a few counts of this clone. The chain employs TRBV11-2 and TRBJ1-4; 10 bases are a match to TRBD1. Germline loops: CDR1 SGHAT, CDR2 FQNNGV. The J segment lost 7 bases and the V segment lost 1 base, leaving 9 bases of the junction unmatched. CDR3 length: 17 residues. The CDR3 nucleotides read TGTGCCAGCAGCTTAGGGGCATGGACAGGGGGGAGTGAAAAACTGTTTTTT. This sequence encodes CASSLGAWTGGSEKLFF.

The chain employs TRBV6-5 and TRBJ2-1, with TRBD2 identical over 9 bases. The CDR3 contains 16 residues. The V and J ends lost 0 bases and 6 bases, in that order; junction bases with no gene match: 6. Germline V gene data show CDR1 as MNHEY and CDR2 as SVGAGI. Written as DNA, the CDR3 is TGTGCCAGCAGTTACTCTGGCGGGAGGGCCGGCAATGAGCAGTTCTTC. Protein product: CASSYSGGRAGNEQFF.

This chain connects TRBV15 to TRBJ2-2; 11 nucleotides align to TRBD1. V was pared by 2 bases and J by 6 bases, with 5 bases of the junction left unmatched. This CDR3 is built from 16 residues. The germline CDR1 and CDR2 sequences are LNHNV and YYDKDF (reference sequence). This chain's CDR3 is CATSRRTGGLAGELFF. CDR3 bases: TGTGCCACCAGCAGAAGGACAGGGGGCTTGGCCGGGGAGCTGTTTTTT.

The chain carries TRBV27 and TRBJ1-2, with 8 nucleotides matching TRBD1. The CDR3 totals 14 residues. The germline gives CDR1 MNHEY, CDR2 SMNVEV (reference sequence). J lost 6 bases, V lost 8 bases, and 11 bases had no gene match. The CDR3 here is CASSPTGGYHGYTF. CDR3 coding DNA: TGTGCCAGCTCCCCCACAGGGGGGTATCATGGCTACACCTTC.

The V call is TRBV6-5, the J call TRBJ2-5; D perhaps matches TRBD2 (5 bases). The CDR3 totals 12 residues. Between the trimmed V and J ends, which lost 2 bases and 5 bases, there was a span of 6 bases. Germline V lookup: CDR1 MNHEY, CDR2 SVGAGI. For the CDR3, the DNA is TGTGCCAGCAGTTACAAGCGGGAGACCCAGTACTTC. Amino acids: CASSYKRETQYF.

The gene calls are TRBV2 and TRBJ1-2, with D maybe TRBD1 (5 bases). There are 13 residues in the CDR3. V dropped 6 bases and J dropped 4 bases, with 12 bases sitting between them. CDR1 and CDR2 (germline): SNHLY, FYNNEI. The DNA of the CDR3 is TGTGCCAGCAGGAGCCGGGGGGTCTATGGCTACACCTTC. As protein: CASRSRGVYGYTF.

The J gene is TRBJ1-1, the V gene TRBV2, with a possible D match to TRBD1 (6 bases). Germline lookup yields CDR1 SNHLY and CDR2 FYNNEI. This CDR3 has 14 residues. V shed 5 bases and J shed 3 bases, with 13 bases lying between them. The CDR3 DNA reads TGTGCCAGCAGTACGAGGGGGGGTGACACTGAAGCTTTCTTT. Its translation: CASSTRGGDTEAFF.